This section outlines one T cell receptor (beta chain) sequence together with its context. Antigen: not known. The V and J ends lost 5 bases and 4 bases respectively, with 12 bases between them. This CDR3 has 14 residues. The germline CDR1 and CDR2 sequences are SEHNR and FQNEAQ (reference sequence). UMIs and a universal primer site were added when TCR cDNA was made by 5'RACE template switching. TCRdb reprocessed the 5' RACE reads via MiXCR and lists one record per CDR3 protein. The sample holds under 500,000 distinct CDR3 sequences, roughly a sixth seen once. The sample originates from a study of T cells after yellow fever vaccination. Looking at the study overall: In the case of low-cell-number fractions, SMART-Seq v4 Ultra Low Input was used for preparation.

Study findings and constraints: Re-detected after boosting: most primary clones, more than 95% of CD4 and about 89% of CD8.

This TCR was recovered from a man between 18 and 29 years old who received the YFV17D yellow fever vaccine. The input for sequencing was PBMCs, taken before the yellow fever booster vaccination. The rearrangement uses TRBV7-9 and TRBJ2-1; the D gene is possibly TRBD1 (6 bases). The CDR3 sequence: CASSLPRGYNEQFF. DNA of the CDR3: TGTGCCAGCAGCCTTCCGAGGGGGTACAATGAGCAGTTCTTC. Filled out from reference TRBV7-9 and TRBJ2-1, the complete variable domain reads DTGVSQNPRHKITKRGQNVTFRCDPISEHNRLYWYRQTLGQGPEFLTYFQNEAQLEKSRLLSDRFSAERPKGSFSTLEIQRTEQGDSAMYLCASSLPRGYNEQFFGPGTRLTVL.